These T cell receptor beta chains were read from a single sample in a study of cytomegalovirus exposure and HLA in healthy donors. Assay: immunoSEQ multiplex PCR; the TCRdb copy retains only in-frame clones and omits some. The sample yields almost 70,000 clones, roughly 65% seen once. Sequenced input: PBMCs. Receptors originate from a male donor in good health and CMV-seropositive. Each CDR3 is given with its conserved first and last residue. A D gene is named only where the DNA matches it firmly. A row's size may be missing; if present it is once, few, many or a size class.

d_call clone_size j_call v_call cdr3_aa cdr3_nt
NA NA TRBJ2-1 TRBV14 CASRGASSSYNEQFF TGTGCCAGCAGGGGGGCTTCGAGCTCCTACAATGAGCAGTTCTTC
NA once TRBJ1-1 TRBV19 CASSIGWETTEAFF TGTGCCAGTAGTATTGGATGGGAGACAACTGAAGCTTTCTTT
TRBD2 NA TRBJ2-7 TRBV5-5 CATGGSGTSYEQYF TGTGCCACCGGCGGTAGCGGGACCTCCTACGAGCAGTACTTC
TRBD2 NA TRBJ2-3 TRBV7-2 CASSLIAGAGDTQYF TGTGCCAGCAGCTTAATAGCGGGGGCAGGAGATACGCAGTATTTT
TRBD2 few TRBJ2-7 TRBV5-1 CASSTSSGVGGQYF TGCGCCAGCAGCACCTCTAGCGGGGTTGGTGGGCAGTACTTC
NA once TRBJ1-1 TRBV7-9 CASSPPRQPSNTEAFF TGTGCCAGCAGCCCCCCCCGACAGCCCAGTAACACTGAAGCTTTCTTT
TRBD1 NA TRBJ2-1 TRBV5-1 CASSPHLASGQGNEQFF TGCGCCAGCAGCCCGCACCTCGCGTCGGGACAGGGCAATGAGCAGTTCTTC
NA NA TRBJ2-7 TRBV30 CAWSMNRGPYEQYF TGTGCCTGGAGTATGAATCGTGGGCCCTACGAGCAGTACTTC
TRBD1 few TRBJ2-2 TRBV9 CASSVSGTGADTGELFF TGTGCCAGCAGCGTTTCCGGGACAGGGGCCGACACCGGGGAGCTGTTTTTT
TRBD1 few TRBJ1-4 TRBV30 CAYQGADYEKLFF TGTGCCTACCAGGGGGCAGATTATGAAAAACTGTTTTTT
TRBD2 NA TRBJ2-1 TRBV9 CASSSGRWDEQFF TGTGCCAGCAGTAGCGGGAGGTGGGATGAGCAGTTCTTC
TRBD2 once TRBJ2-1 TRBV9 CASSITSGRYYNEQFF TGTGCCAGCAGCATCACTAGCGGGAGGTACTACAATGAGCAGTTCTTC
TRBD1 NA TRBJ1-2 TRBV5-4 CASSKQGLAYGGYTF TGTGCCAGCAGCAAACAGGGGTTGGCCTATGGCGGCTACACCTTC
NA few TRBJ1-5 TRBV5-6 CASSPWARAQPQHF TGTGCCAGCAGCCCCTGGGCCAGGGCCCAGCCCCAGCATTTT
TRBD2 NA TRBJ2-3 TRBV29-1 CSVRTSGDPTDTQYF TGCAGCGTCCGGACTAGCGGGGATCCCACAGATACGCAGTATTTT
TRBD2 NA TRBJ2-5 TRBV30 CAWSGGGRGGPETQYF TGTGCCTGGAGTGGGGGAGGGCGGGGGGGCCCTGAGACCCAGTACTTC
NA few TRBJ2-5 TRBV11-2 CASSFSGETQYF TGTGCCAGCAGCTTCTCAGGGGAGACCCAGTACTTC
NA NA TRBJ2-1 TRBV7-9 CAQRRQDYNEQFF TGTGCTCAGCGAAGACAGGACTACAATGAGCAGTTCTTC
NA few TRBJ1-1 TRBV6-6 CASSPLNTEAFF TGTGCCAGCAGTCCCTTGAACACTGAAGCTTTCTTT
TRBD1 NA TRBJ2-2 TRBV2 CASSVRGRNGELFF TGTGCCAGCAGTGTGAGGGGGCGCAACGGGGAGCTGTTTTTT
NA few TRBJ2-2 TRBV27 CASSQLTGFWDLNTGELFF TGTGCCAGCAGCCAATTGACAGGGTTCTGGGACTTGAACACCGGGGAGCTGTTTTTT
TRBD2 once TRBJ2-7 TRBV19 CASSIDGGSTYEQYF TGTGCCAGTAGTATCGACGGGGGGTCCACCTACGAGCAGTACTTC
TRBD2 NA TRBJ2-1 TRBV7-9 CASSLSERGIWNEQFF TGTGCCAGCAGCTTAAGCGAGCGGGGGATTTGGAATGAGCAGTTCTTC
NA NA TRBJ2-2 TRBV5-1 CASSLAVTETGELFF TGCGCCAGCAGCTTGGCAGTGACAGAGACCGGGGAGCTGTTTTTT